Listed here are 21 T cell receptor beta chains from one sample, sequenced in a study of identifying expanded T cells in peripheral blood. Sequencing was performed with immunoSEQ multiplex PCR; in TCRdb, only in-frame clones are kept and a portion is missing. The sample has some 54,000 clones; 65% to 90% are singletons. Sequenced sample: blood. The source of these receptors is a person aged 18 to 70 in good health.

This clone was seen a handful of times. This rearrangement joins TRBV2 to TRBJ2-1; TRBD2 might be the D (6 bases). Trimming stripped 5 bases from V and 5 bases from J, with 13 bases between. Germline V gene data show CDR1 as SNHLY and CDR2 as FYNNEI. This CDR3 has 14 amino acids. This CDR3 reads CASSRTGGDNEQFF. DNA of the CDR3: TGTGCCAGCAGTCGAACCGGGGGAGACAATGAGCAGTTCTTC.

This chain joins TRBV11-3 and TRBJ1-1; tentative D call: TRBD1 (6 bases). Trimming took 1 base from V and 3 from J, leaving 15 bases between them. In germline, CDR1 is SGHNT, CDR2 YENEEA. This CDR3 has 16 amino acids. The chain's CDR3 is CASSLGGHGQYTEAFF. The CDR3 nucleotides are TGTGCCAGCAGCTTAGGAGGTCACGGACAGTACACTGAAGCTTTCTTT.

The CDR3 reads CASRTSGGDNEQFF. The CDR3 DNA reads TGTGCCAGCAGGACTAGCGGGGGGGACAATGAGCAGTTCTTC. J is TRBJ2-1 and V is TRBV25-1; TRBD2 matches 14 bases. The CDR3 sequence is 14 residues long. The J segment lost 5 bases and the V segment lost 6 bases, leaving 0 bases of the junction unmatched. Germline V gene sequence: CDR1 MGHDK, CDR2 SYGVNS.

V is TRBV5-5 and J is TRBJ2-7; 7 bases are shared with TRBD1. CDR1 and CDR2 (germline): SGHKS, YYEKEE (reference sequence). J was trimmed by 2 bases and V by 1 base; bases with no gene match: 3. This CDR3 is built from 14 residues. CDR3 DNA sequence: TGTGCCAGCAGCTTGCCGGGACAGACCTACGAGCAGTACTTC. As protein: CASSLPGQTYEQYF.

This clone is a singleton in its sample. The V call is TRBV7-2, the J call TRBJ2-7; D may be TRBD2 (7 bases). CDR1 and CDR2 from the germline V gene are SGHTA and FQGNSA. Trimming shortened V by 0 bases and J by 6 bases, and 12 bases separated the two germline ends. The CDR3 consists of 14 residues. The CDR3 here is CASSLAEGGGEQYF. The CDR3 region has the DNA TGTGCCAGCAGCTTAGCCGAAGGGGGGGGCGAGCAGTACTTC.

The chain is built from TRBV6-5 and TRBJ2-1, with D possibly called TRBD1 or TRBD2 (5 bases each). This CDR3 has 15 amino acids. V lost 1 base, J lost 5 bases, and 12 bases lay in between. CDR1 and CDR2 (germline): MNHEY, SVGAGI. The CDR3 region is CASSYFGVGDNEQFF. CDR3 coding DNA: TGTGCCAGCAGTTACTTTGGTGTGGGGGACAATGAGCAGTTCTTC.

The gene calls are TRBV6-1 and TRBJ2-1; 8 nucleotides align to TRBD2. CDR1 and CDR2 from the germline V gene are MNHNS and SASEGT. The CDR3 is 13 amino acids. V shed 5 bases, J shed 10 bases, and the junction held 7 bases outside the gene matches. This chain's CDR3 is CASSTAGAREQFF. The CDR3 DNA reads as TGTGCCAGCAGTACAGCGGGGGCCAGGGAGCAGTTCTTC.

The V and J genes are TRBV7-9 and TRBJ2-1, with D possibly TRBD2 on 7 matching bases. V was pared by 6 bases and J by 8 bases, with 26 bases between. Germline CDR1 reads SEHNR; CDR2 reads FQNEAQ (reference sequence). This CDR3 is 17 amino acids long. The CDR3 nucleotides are TGTGCCAGCAGTCCTGGGTCGGCGGGGGCCTCACCCCATGAGCAGTTCTTC. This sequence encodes CASSPGSAGASPHEQFF.

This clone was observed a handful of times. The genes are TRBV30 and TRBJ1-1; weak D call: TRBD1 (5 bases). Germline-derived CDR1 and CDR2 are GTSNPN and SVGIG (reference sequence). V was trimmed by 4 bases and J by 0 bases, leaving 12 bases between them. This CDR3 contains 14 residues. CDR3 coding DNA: TGTGCCTGGACTCAGGGCAGGGTGAACACTGAAGCTTTCTTT. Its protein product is CAWTQGRVNTEAFF.

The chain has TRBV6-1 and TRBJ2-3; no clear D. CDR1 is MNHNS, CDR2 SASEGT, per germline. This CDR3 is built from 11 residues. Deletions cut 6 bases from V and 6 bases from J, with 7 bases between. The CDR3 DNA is TGTGCCAGCAGCGCCTCGGATACGCAGTATTTT. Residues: CASSASDTQYF.

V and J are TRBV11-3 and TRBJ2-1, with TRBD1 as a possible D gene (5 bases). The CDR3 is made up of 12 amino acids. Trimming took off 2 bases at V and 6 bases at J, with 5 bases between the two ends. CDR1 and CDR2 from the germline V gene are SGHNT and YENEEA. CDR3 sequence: CASSLQGNEQFF. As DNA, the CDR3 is TGTGCCAGCAGCTTACAGGGCAATGAGCAGTTCTTC. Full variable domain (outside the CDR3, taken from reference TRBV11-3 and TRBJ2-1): EAGVVQSPRYKIIEKKQPVAFWCNPISGHNTLYWYLQNLGQGPELLIRYENEEAVDDSQLPKDRFSAERLKGVDSTLKIQPAELGDSAVYLCASSLQGNEQFFGPGTRLTVL.

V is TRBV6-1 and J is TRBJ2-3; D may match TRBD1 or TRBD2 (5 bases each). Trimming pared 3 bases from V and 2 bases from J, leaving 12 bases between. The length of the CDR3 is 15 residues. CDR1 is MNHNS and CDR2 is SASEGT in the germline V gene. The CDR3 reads CASSEIGGPTDTQYF. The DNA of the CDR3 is TGTGCCAGCAGTGAGATTGGGGGACCCACAGATACGCAGTATTTT.

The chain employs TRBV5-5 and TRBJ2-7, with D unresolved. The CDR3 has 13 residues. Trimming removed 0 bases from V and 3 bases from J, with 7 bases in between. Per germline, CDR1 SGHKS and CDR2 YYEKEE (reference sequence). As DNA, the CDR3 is TGTGCCAGCAGCTTGGATGGGTTCTACGAGCAGTACGTC. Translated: CASSLDGFYEQYV.

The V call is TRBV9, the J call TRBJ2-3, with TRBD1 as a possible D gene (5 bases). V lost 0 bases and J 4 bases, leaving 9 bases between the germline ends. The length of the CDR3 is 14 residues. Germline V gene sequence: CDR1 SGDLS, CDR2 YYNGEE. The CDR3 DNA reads TGTGCCAGCAGCGTAGGGGGCAGAGCAGATACGCAGTATTTT. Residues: CASSVGGRADTQYF. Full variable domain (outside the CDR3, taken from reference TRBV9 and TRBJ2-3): DSGVTQTPKHLITATGQRVTLRCSPRSGDLSVYWYQQSLDQGLQFLIQYYNGEERAKGNILERFSAQQFPDLHSELNLSSLELGDSALYFCASSVGGRADTQYFGPGTRLTVL.

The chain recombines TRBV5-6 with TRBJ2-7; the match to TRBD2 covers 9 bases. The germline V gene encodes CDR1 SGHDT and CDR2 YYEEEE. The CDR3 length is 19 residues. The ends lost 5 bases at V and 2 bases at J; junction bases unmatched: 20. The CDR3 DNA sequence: TGTGCCAGCAGTCTCGGATTGATAGCGGGAGATCACTTGACCTACGAGCAGTACTTC. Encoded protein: CASSLGLIAGDHLTYEQYF.

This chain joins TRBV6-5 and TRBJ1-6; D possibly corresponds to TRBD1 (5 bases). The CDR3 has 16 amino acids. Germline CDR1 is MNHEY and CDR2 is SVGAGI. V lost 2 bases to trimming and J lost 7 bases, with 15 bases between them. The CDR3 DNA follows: TGTGCCAGCAGTTACGGGACCTGGGTACCAAATTCACCCCTCCACTTT. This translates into CASSYGTWVPNSPLHF.

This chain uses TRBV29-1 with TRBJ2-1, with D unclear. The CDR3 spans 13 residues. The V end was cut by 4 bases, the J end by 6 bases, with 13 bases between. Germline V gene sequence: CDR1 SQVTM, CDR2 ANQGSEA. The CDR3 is CSVAQKIGNEQFF. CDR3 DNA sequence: TGCAGCGTTGCCCAAAAAATTGGCAATGAGCAGTTCTTC.

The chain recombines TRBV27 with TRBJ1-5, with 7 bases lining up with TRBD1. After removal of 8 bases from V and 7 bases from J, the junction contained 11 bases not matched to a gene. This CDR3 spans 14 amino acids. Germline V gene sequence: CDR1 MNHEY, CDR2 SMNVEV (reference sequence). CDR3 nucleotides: TGTGCCAGCCGAACGACAGGGTGGGACCAGCCCCAGCATTTT. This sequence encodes CASRTTGWDQPQHF.

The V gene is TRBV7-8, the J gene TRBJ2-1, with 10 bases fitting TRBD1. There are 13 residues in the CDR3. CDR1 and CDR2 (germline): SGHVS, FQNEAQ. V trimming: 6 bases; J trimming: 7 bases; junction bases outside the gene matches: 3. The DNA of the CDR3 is TGTGCCAGCAGTAGACAGGGGGCAAATGAGCAGTTCTTC. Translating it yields CASSRQGANEQFF. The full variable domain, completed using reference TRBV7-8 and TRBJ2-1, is GAGVSQSPRYKVAKRGQDVALRCDPISGHVSLFWYQQALGQGPEFLTYFQNEAQLDKSGLPSDRFFAERPEGSVSTLKIQRTQQEDSAVYLCASSRQGANEQFFGPGTRLTVL.

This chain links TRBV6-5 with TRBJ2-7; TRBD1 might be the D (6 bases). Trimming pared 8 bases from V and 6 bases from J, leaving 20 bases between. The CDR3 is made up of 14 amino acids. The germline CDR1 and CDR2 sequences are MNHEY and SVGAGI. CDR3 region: CASRRGKQGSEQYF. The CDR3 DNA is TGTGCCAGCCGTAGGGGGAAACAGGGTAGCGAGCAGTACTTC.

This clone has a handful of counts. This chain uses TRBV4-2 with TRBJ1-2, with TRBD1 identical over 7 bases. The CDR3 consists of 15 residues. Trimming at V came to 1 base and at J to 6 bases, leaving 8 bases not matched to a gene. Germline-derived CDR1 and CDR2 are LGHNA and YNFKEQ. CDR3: CASSQGDRDVDGYTF. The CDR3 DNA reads TGTGCCAGCAGCCAAGGAGACAGGGATGTAGATGGCTACACCTTC.